The clone carrying this T cell receptor (beta chain) was recorded at least ten times. These data are taken from a study of regulatory T cells in long-lasting Graves disease. The overall study: Under 3 months of antithyroid drugs had been taken by newly diagnosed Graves' patients.

CDR3 regions were amplified by Arm-PCR using iRepertoire HTBI primers to build TCR beta libraries. TCRdb used MiXCR to reprocess the multiplex PCR reads, holding one entry per CDR3 protein. The sample shows roughly 350,000 distinct CDR3 sequences, 16% of them seen only once. Time point noted: newly diagnosed GD, antithyroid drugs for less than 3 months. TCR sequences were obtained from RNA taken from PBMCs. This CDR3 spans 15 amino acids. Germline CDR1 SNHLY, CDR2 FYNNEI. V shed 6 bases, J shed 3 bases, and the junction held 7 bases outside the gene matches. Another study also made use of these data, one on T cells in Graves' hyperthyroidism and ophthalmopathy. According to that study: The TCR CDR3 first-round RT-PCR relied on the HTBI primer set. Ophthalmopathy was distinguished from stable hyperthyroidism by 13 V-J signatures.

The chain recombines TRBV2 with TRBJ1-2, with 10 bases aligning to TRBD1. The sequence was collected from a man between 35 and 55 years old with Graves disease. The sample here was peripheral blood mononuclear cells (PBMCs), taken at new diagnosis, from a patient treated with antithyroid drugs. CDR3 in DNA: TGTGCCAGCAGGACTGGACAGGGGGGAGACTATGGCTACACCTTC. Translation gives CASRTGQGGDYGYTF.